These 21 T cell receptor beta chains were all obtained from the same sample, sequenced in a study of blood T cell repertoires in COVID-19. Libraries were prepared by immunoSEQ multiplex PCR; TCRdb keeps only in-frame clonotypes and omits some of them. This table has under 300,000 clones, approximately 87% appearing once. The source material was peripheral blood. These receptors were taken from a man between 60 and 75 years old who had recovered from COVID-19.

The rearrangement uses TRBV5-5 and TRBJ1-5; 10 bases match TRBD1. This CDR3 comprises 16 residues. V gave up 4 bases and J gave up 1 base; unmatched junction bases: 5. CDR1 and CDR2 from the germline V gene are SGHKS and YYEKEE (reference sequence). CDR3 region: CASSPTDRGSNQPQHF. CDR3 coding DNA: TGTGCCAGCAGCCCGACGGACAGGGGGAGCAATCAGCCCCAGCATTTT.

The chain joins TRBV25-1 to TRBJ2-7; D remains unclear. Germline CDR1 and CDR2: MGHDK and SYGVNS. V lost 0 bases and J lost 4, with 4 bases in between. The CDR3 extends over 12 amino acids. The CDR3 DNA reads as TGTGCCAGCAGTGAATACGGGTACGAGCAGTACTTC. Translation: CASSEYGYEQYF.

V and J are TRBV9 and TRBJ1-6; D uncertain. The CDR3 length is 13 residues. Germline CDR1 reads SGDLS; CDR2 reads YYNGEE. Trimming stripped 2 bases from V and 14 bases from J, with 14 bases between. The CDR3 DNA reads as TGTGCCAGCAGCGTCCGTAGTCCCGGGGCCCTCCACTTT. As protein: CASSVRSPGALHF.

The gene calls are TRBV7-8 and TRBJ1-6, with 8 nucleotides matching TRBD1. CDR3 length: 16 amino acids. Trimming at V came to 5 bases and at J to 6 bases, leaving 9 bases not matched to a gene. Germline CDR1 and CDR2: SGHVS and FQNEAQ. The CDR3 region is CASSQDRVGSNSPLHF. For the CDR3, the DNA is TGTGCCAGCAGCCAGGACAGGGTTGGGAGTAATTCACCCCTCCACTTT.

The gene calls are TRBV28 and TRBJ2-7, with 7 bases lining up with TRBD2. CDR1 is MDHEN and CDR2 is SYDVKM in the germline V gene. V trimming: 4 bases; J trimming: 1 base; junction bases outside the gene matches: 7. The CDR3 contains 15 residues. CDR3 nucleotides: TGTGCCAGCAGTTCCCCGTGGGGGGGGTCCTACGAGCAGTACTTC. It is translated as CASSSPWGGSYEQYF.

The J gene is TRBJ1-4, the V gene TRBV6-4, with 10 bases that match TRBD1. Germline lookup yields CDR1 MRHNA and CDR2 SNTAGT. The CDR3 length is 13 residues. Trimming cost V 4 bases and J 8 bases; bases outside gene matches: 1. This chain's CDR3 is CASSADRGEKLFF. CDR3 DNA sequence: TGTGCCAGCAGTGCGGACAGGGGGGAAAAACTGTTTTTT.

The CDR3, as DNA: TGTGCCAGTAGTCGAGTTGGGGCGGGGGCCCCAAGCTCCTACAATGAGCAGTTCTTC. It specifies CASSRVGAGAPSSYNEQFF. The V call is TRBV19, the J call TRBJ2-1, with D possibly matching TRBD2 (7 bases). This CDR3 region has 19 residues. Deletions cut 5 bases from V and 0 bases from J, with 23 bases between. Germline assignment: CDR1 LNHDA and CDR2 SQIVND (reference sequence).

The CDR3 reads CASSFWTGGNEQFF. The CDR3 region has the DNA TGCGCCAGCAGCTTCTGGACAGGGGGCAATGAGCAGTTCTTC. The rearrangement links TRBV5-1 to TRBJ2-1; TRBD1 aligns across 10 bases. CDR1 and CDR2 from the germline V gene are SGHRS and YFSETQ. CDR3 length: 14 residues. Losses at the gene ends were 2 bases for V and 6 bases for J; bases not matched to a gene: 2.

Regarding this clone: Other DNA variants within this sample encode the same CDR3. The chain employs TRBV5-1 and TRBJ2-1, with D possibly matching TRBD2 (5 bases). This CDR3 comprises 16 residues. Trimming took off 4 bases at V and 3 bases at J, with 17 bases between the two ends. Germline lookup yields CDR1 SGHRS and CDR2 YFSETQ. The CDR3 reads CASSLVGGQGYNEQFF. The CDR3 nucleotides are TGCGCCAGCAGCCTAGTGGGCGGGCAAGGCTACAATGAGCAGTTCTTC.

J is TRBJ1-5 and V is TRBV10-2, with D maybe TRBD1 (5 bases). CDR1 and CDR2 from the germline V gene are WSHSY and SAAADI. The CDR3 covers 15 residues. The V and J ends lost 3 bases and 0 bases respectively, with 9 bases between them. This chain's CDR3 is CASSETGLSNQPQHF. In nucleotides, the CDR3 is TGCGCCAGCAGTGAAACAGGCCTTAGCAATCAGCCCCAGCATTTT.

J is TRBJ1-5 and V is TRBV5-4, with 8 bases aligning to TRBD1. Trimming cost V 4 bases and J 1 base; bases outside gene matches: 1. This CDR3 has 14 amino acids. Germline V gives CDR1 SGHNT, CDR2 YYREEE (reference sequence). CDR3 sequence: CASSHRGSNQPQHF. DNA for the CDR3: TGTGCCAGCAGCCACAGGGGGAGCAATCAGCCCCAGCATTTT.

The CDR3 DNA sequence: TGTGCCAGCAGCGTAGAGGCTAGCTCGAATGAGCAGTTCTTC. Amino acid sequence: CASSVEASSNEQFF. The chain is built from TRBV9 and TRBJ2-1; perhaps TRBD2 as D (5 bases). Germline V gene lookup returns CDR1 SGDLS and CDR2 YYNGEE. With 0 bases removed from V and 7 bases from J, the gap between germline ends came to 11 bases. The length of the CDR3 is 14 residues.

The chain employs TRBV19 and TRBJ1-5; D is unclear. Germline V gene data show CDR1 as LNHDA and CDR2 as SQIVND (reference sequence). V lost 4 bases and J 4 bases, leaving 8 bases between the germline ends. This CDR3 is 13 amino acids long. CDR3 coding DNA: TGTGCCAGTAGTAAACTACTAAATCAGCCCCAGCATTTT. This gives the protein CASSKLLNQPQHF.

The chain recombines TRBV5-5 with TRBJ2-1; possible D gene TRBD1, 5 bases. The germline V gene has CDR1 SGHKS and CDR2 YYEKEE (reference sequence). The CDR3 contains 14 residues. The V end was cut by 0 bases, the J end by 9 bases, with 13 bases between. The CDR3 DNA sequence: TGTGCCAGCAGCTTGGTGGACATCCTGATTGAGCAGTTCTTC. It is translated as CASSLVDILIEQFF.

This chain connects TRBV30 to TRBJ1-2, with a tentative D call TRBD1 (6 bases). The V gene lost 2 bases and the J gene lost 6 bases, with 10 bases spanning the gap. Germline V gene data show CDR1 as GTSNPN and CDR2 as SVGIG (reference sequence). There are 12 residues in the CDR3. CDR3 loop: CAWSQSGDGYTF. For the CDR3, the DNA is TGTGCCTGGAGTCAGTCAGGGGATGGCTACACCTTC.

This clone was counted only a few times. The chain combines TRBV5-1 with TRBJ1-2; 7 bases are shared with TRBD1. Germline values: CDR1 SGHRS, CDR2 YFSETQ. CDR3 length: 14 amino acids. V gave up 4 bases and J gave up 5 bases; unmatched junction bases: 8. The CDR3 here is CASSPGQNTYGYTF. The CDR3 nucleotides are TGCGCCAGCAGCCCGGGACAGAACACGTATGGCTACACCTTC.

This chain connects TRBV6-1 to TRBJ1-6, with TRBD1 identical over 7 bases. The ends lost 3 bases at V and 7 bases at J; junction bases unmatched: 6. The CDR3 runs 15 residues. Per the germline V gene, CDR1 is MNHNS and CDR2 is SASEGT. The CDR3 region has the DNA TGTGCCAGCAGTGAGACCCGGGACAGAAATTCACCCCTCCACTTT. This sequence encodes CASSETRDRNSPLHF.

The chain recombines TRBV21-1 with TRBJ1-5; TRBD1 is the table's D call, not checked against the DNA. TRBV21-1 is recorded as a pseudogene. The CDR3 totals 15 residues. The CDR3 reads CASSKGSQGLQPQHF. DNA of the CDR3: TGTGCCAGCAGCAAAGGAAGTCAGGGATTGCAGCCCCAGCATTTT.

Only one count was recorded for this clone. The rearrangement joins TRBV12-3 or TRBV12-4 to TRBJ2-7; 8 nucleotides align to TRBD2. The trim removed 7 bases at V and 6 bases at J, leaving 5 bases unmatched. The CDR3 is made up of 12 amino acids. Here the CDR3 DNA reads TGTGCCAGCACCCCGGGGGGGATCGAGCAGTACTTC. Translated, it gives CASTPGGIEQYF.

The chain is built from TRBV19 and TRBJ2-6; TRBD1 matches 7 bases. V gave up 6 bases and J gave up 2 bases; unmatched junction bases: 7. This CDR3 region has 16 residues. Germline assignment: CDR1 LNHDA and CDR2 SQIVND (reference sequence). The CDR3, as DNA: TGTGCCAGTAGGCAACCGACAGGGACTGGGGCCAACGTCCTGACTTTC. Translation: CASRQPTGTGANVLTF.

The CDR3 DNA reads TGTGCCAGCTCGGGAACAGGGGATCCGAACACCGGGGAGCTGTTTTTT. This codes for CASSGTGDPNTGELFF. The rearrangement uses TRBV18 and TRBJ2-2, with 7 positions matching TRBD1. This CDR3 region has 16 residues. V lost 6 bases to trimming and J lost 0 bases; unmatched junction nucleotides: 7. CDR1 is KGHSH and CDR2 is LQKENI in the germline V gene. The full variable domain, rest sourced from reference TRBV18 and TRBJ2-2, is NAGVMQNPRHLVRRRGQEARLRCSPMKGHSHVYWYRQLPEEGLKFMVYLQKENIIDESGMPKERFSAEFPKEGPSILRIQQVVRGDSAAYFCASSGTGDPNTGELFFGEGSRLTVL.